This T cell receptor beta chain was obtained from a study of T cells in Graves' hyperthyroidism and ophthalmopathy. Trimming removed 2 bases at V and 3 bases at J, with 7 bases between. Germline assignment: CDR1 MNHNS and CDR2 SASEGT. The CDR3 is 13 residues long. Study results and limitations: From stable hyperthyroidism, ophthalmopathy was set apart by a 13 V-J model. Expanded thyroid clonotypes (above 0.001) were mostly also found in blood.

This clonotype turned up a few times. What it binds is unknown. RNA transcripts gave rise to amplified TCR beta CDR3 regions. Using the HTBI primer set, a first-round RT-PCR was run on the TCR CDR3. TCRdb reprocessed the multiplex PCR reads via MiXCR and lists one record per CDR3 protein. The repertoire includes 300,000 to 350,000 distinct CDR3 sequences, roughly 15% of them detected once, and 33% sits in the top ten. The patients, who ranged from 18 to 65 in age, presented with newly diagnosed hyperthyroidism lasting under 2 months. Clinical symptoms, serum thyroxine, TRAb, thyroid ultrasound and orbital computed tomography informed diagnoses.

The rearrangement uses TRBV6-1 and TRBJ1-1, with D uncertain. This clonotype originated in a man between 25 and 39 years old with Graves' hyperthyroidism. Input material: blood. The CDR3 here is CASSERVDTEAFF. The CDR3 region has the DNA TGTGCCAGCAGTGAAAGGGTGGACACTGAAGCTTTCTTT.